This T cell receptor (beta chain) was captured by sequencing in a study of T cells after yellow fever vaccination. The study's findings and limits: Weaker in magnitude, the secondary response showed a faster peak on day 5 versus 15. FACS-sorted repertoires could contain abundant clonotypes contaminating from the bulk population. The study re-detected most primary-vaccination clones after the booster (around 96% CD4, roughly 88% CD8). Clonotypes found in both CD4 and CD8 compartments made up a small share.

From germline, CDR1 is SEHNR and CDR2 FQNEAQ (reference sequence). The CDR3 runs to 16 residues. The germline V and J ends were trimmed by 5 bases and 0 bases, with 13 bases remaining between them. This clonotype appeared a few times. Antigen specificity is unknown. TCRdb reprocessed the 5' RACE reads with MiXCR, giving one entry per CDR3 protein. Among 550,000 to 750,000 distinct CDR3 sequences listed, roughly 13% were seen once. The clonotype originates from a man aged 25 to 45 who received the YFV17D yellow fever vaccine. The sample in question was PBMCs, obtained on the day of the yellow fever booster vaccination. The rearrangement links TRBV7-9 to TRBJ2-2; weak D call: TRBD2 (6 bases). The DNA of the CDR3 is TGTGCCAGCAGCACTACTAGCTTCTCGAACACCGGGGAGCTGTTTTTT. Translation gives CASSTTSFSNTGELFF.